What follows are 28 T cell receptor beta chains derived from one specimen sequenced in a study of cytotoxic CD8 clonotypes in ibrutinib-treated CLL. Here immunoSEQ multiplex PCR was the method, and the copy in TCRdb shows in-frame clones only, minus some. Found here are 100,000 to 150,000 clones, 80% to 90% of them singletons; the top ten hold approximately 2%. This specimen was PBMCs, taken after 24 months of ibrutinib treatment. The receptors were gathered from a human donor with chronic lymphocytic leukemia.

J is TRBJ1-5 and V is TRBV19; a weak D match, TRBD1 (5 bases). The CDR3 spans 15 residues. CDR1 LNHDA and CDR2 SQIVND come from the germline V gene (reference sequence). Trimming shortened V by 0 bases and J by 3 bases, and 9 bases separated the two germline ends. The CDR3 loop reads CASSIDVGTNQPQHF. CDR3 in DNA: TGTGCCAGTAGTATAGATGTGGGGACCAATCAGCCCCAGCATTTT. Full variable domain (missing parts from reference TRBV19 and TRBJ1-5): DGGITQSPKYLFRKEGQNVTLSCEQNLNHDAMYWYRQDPGQGLRLIYYSQIVNDFQKGDIAEGYSVSREKKESFPLTVTSAQKNPTAFYLCASSIDVGTNQPQHFGDGTRLSIL.

V usage is TRBV28 and J usage is TRBJ1-3, with 9 bases identical to TRBD1. CDR1 is MDHEN, CDR2 SYDVKM, per germline. This CDR3 region has 16 residues. The V segment lost 5 bases and the J segment 1 base; nucleotides outside the gene matches: 6. The CDR3 DNA follows: TGTGCCAGCAGTGGGGACAGGGTAGGGTCTGGAAACACCATATATTTT. It is translated as CASSGDRVGSGNTIYF.

The V and J genes are TRBV19 and TRBJ1-2; D is possibly TRBD1 (5 bases). Germline loops: CDR1 LNHDA, CDR2 SQIVND (reference sequence). CDR3 length equals 14 residues. V was shortened by 4 bases and J by 0 bases, with 9 bases between the two germline ends. This chain's CDR3 is CASSRGTSNYGYTF. The CDR3 region has the DNA TGTGCCAGTAGTAGGGGCACTTCTAACTATGGCTACACCTTC.

This chain connects TRBV5-1 to TRBJ2-3; D gene uncertain. V shed 4 bases and J shed 6 bases, with 6 bases lying between them. CDR1 and CDR2 from the germline V gene are SGHRS and YFSETQ. This CDR3 is 11 amino acids long. The CDR3 DNA reads TGCGCCAGCAGCCCCGGCGATACGCAGTATTTT. Its translation: CASSPGDTQYF.

The CDR3 nucleotides read TGTGCCAGCAGCCAAGCAGGGTATAATTCACCCCTCCACTTT. Residues: CASSQAGYNSPLHF. J is TRBJ1-6 and V is TRBV5-4; possible D gene TRBD1, 5 bases. The germline gives CDR1 SGHNT, CDR2 YYREEE (reference sequence). V was clipped by 4 bases and J by 4 bases, with 9 bases between them. The CDR3 loop spans 14 amino acids.

V gene TRBV5-1 combines with J gene TRBJ1-2; 9 bases agree with TRBD1. The CDR3 totals 18 residues. Germline V lookup: CDR1 SGHRS, CDR2 YFSETQ. Trimming took 7 bases from V and 5 from J; bases not matched to a gene: 21. The chain's CDR3 is CASHKMYRGRVMGYGYTF. CDR3 DNA: TGCGCCAGCCATAAAATGTACAGGGGGCGGGTGATGGGGTATGGCTACACCTTC.

This clone was found a few times. The rearrangement links TRBV29-1 to TRBJ1-1; D uncertain. The V gene's germline CDR1 is SQVTM and CDR2 ANQGSEA. The CDR3 is made up of 11 amino acids. The V gene lost 8 bases and the J gene lost 4 bases, with 11 bases spanning the gap. The CDR3 region is CSTLEGTEAFF. As DNA, the CDR3 is TGCAGCACCTTGGAGGGCACTGAAGCTTTCTTT.

The rearrangement links TRBV5-1 to TRBJ1-4; 8 bases align to TRBD1. This CDR3 spans 15 amino acids. The germline CDR1 and CDR2 sequences are SGHRS and YFSETQ. The trim removed 0 bases at V and 4 bases at J, leaving 2 bases unmatched. This chain's CDR3 is CASSLGTGSNEKLFF. Written as DNA, the CDR3 is TGCGCCAGCAGCTTGGGGACAGGGAGTAATGAAAAACTGTTTTTT.

The chain recombines TRBV18 with TRBJ2-7; 8 bases line up with TRBD1. The CDR3 runs 18 residues. Per the germline V gene, CDR1 is KGHSH and CDR2 is LQKENI. V lost 2 bases, J lost 1 base, and 13 bases stayed unmatched. The chain's CDR3 is CASSPSLGGTGSSYEQYF. CDR3 nucleotide sequence: TGTGCCAGCTCACCATCCTTGGGCGGGACAGGATCTTCCTACGAGCAGTACTTC. The full variable domain, completed using reference TRBV18 and TRBJ2-7, is NAGVMQNPRHLVRRRGQEARLRCSPMKGHSHVYWYRQLPEEGLKFMVYLQKENIIDESGMPKERFSAEFPKEGPSILRIQQVVRGDSAAYFCASSPSLGGTGSSYEQYFGPGTRLTVT.

The genes are TRBV6-5 and TRBJ1-2; 8 nucleotides align to TRBD1. The germline V gene has CDR1 MNHEY and CDR2 SVGAGI. J lost 1 base, V lost 0 bases, and 1 base had no gene match. CDR3 length: 15 amino acids. The CDR3 loop is CASSYSTGGNYGYTF. In DNA, the CDR3 is TGTGCCAGCAGTTACTCTACAGGGGGTAACTATGGCTACACCTTC.

V gene TRBV18 combines with J gene TRBJ2-7; D ambiguous. Trimming shortened V by 4 bases and J by 0 bases, and 7 bases separated the two germline ends. Germline-derived CDR1 and CDR2 are KGHSH and LQKENI. This CDR3 comprises 13 residues. The CDR3 spells CASSQVSSYEQYF. The CDR3 DNA sequence: TGTGCCAGCTCACAGGTTAGCTCCTACGAGCAGTACTTC.

The chain has TRBV4-3 and TRBJ2-1, with 14 bases matching TRBD2. The trim removed 4 bases at V and 0 bases at J, leaving 2 bases unmatched. In germline, CDR1 is LGHNA, CDR2 YSLEER. The CDR3 sequence is 17 residues long. The CDR3 spells CASSLTSGRASYNEQFF. CDR3 nucleotides: TGCGCCAGCAGCCTGACTAGCGGGAGGGCCTCCTACAATGAGCAGTTCTTC.

V usage is TRBV7-9 and J usage is TRBJ2-1; possibly TRBD1 or TRBD2 for D (5 bases each). Germline-derived CDR1 and CDR2 are SEHNR and FQNEAQ (reference sequence). The length of the CDR3 is 16 residues. V was pared by 5 bases and J by 6 bases, with 20 bases between. CDR3 coding DNA: TGTGCCAGCAGCCCACAGACTGGGGCCGGGGCCAATGAGCAGTTCTTC. Protein sequence: CASSPQTGAGANEQFF. Using reference TRBV7-9 and TRBJ2-1 for the parts outside the CDR3, the full variable domain is DTGVSQNPRHKITKRGQNVTFRCDPISEHNRLYWYRQTLGQGPEFLTYFQNEAQLEKSRLLSDRFSAERPKGSFSTLEIQRTEQGDSAMYLCASSPQTGAGANEQFFGPGTRLTVL.

The chain couples TRBV4-1 to TRBJ2-7, with D hard to call. The CDR3 consists of 17 residues. In germline, CDR1 is MGHRA, CDR2 YSYEKL. V was clipped by 2 bases and J by 0 bases, with 17 bases between them. CDR3 amino acids: CASSQHPVSAGSYEQYF. The CDR3 DNA follows: TGCGCCAGCAGCCAACACCCGGTAAGCGCCGGCTCCTACGAGCAGTACTTC.

The chain recombines TRBV29-1 with TRBJ2-5, with D possibly TRBD2 on 5 matching bases. The CDR3 covers 11 residues. The V end was cut by 5 bases, the J end by 5 bases, with 9 bases between. Looked up from germline, CDR1 is SQVTM and CDR2 is ANQGSEA. The CDR3 is CSVSERETQYF. The CDR3 DNA is TGCAGCGTTAGCGAGCGGGAGACCCAGTACTTC.

This chain links TRBV2 with TRBJ2-5, with D possibly TRBD2 on 5 matching bases. CDR1 and CDR2 (germline): SNHLY, FYNNEI. CDR3 length: 13 amino acids. Trimming took 8 bases from V and 9 from J, leaving 19 bases between them. Here the CDR3 reads CASQEEQSGAQYF. Written as DNA, the CDR3 is TGTGCCAGCCAGGAGGAACAGTCTGGGGCCCAGTACTTC.

J is TRBJ1-3 and V is TRBV6-5, with D possibly TRBD1 on 6 matching bases. The CDR3 spans 14 residues. V lost 7 bases and J 0 bases, leaving 10 bases between the germline ends. Germline CDR1 is MNHEY and CDR2 is SVGAGI. The CDR3 here is CASKVGGSGNTIYF. In DNA, the CDR3 is TGTGCCAGCAAAGTAGGGGGCTCTGGAAACACCATATATTTT.

This clone appeared a single time. The V gene is TRBV5-4, the J gene TRBJ2-7; a possible D gene is TRBD1 (6 bases). Germline V lookup: CDR1 SGHNT, CDR2 YYREEE (reference sequence). With 3 bases removed from V and 0 bases from J, the gap between germline ends came to 22 bases. The CDR3 is 18 residues long. CDR3 in amino acids: CASSSPDKPGHISYEQYF. DNA of the CDR3: TGTGCCAGCAGCTCTCCGGATAAGCCGGGACACATCTCCTACGAGCAGTACTTC.

This rearrangement joins TRBV10-3 to TRBJ1-4; no clear D. The CDR3 is made up of 14 amino acids. Looked up from germline, CDR1 is ENHRY and CDR2 is SYGVKD. V shed 7 bases and J shed 8 bases, with 17 bases lying between them. In DNA, the CDR3 is TGTGCCATCAATAAGACGGTTCGTGGGGAAAAACTGTTTTTT. Translating gives CAINKTVRGEKLFF.

The chain couples TRBV23-1 to TRBJ1-1, with D possibly TRBD1 on 6 matching bases. TRBV23-1 belongs to the ORF category, with a function that is uncertain. The CDR3 has 13 residues. Trimming removed 6 bases at V and 3 bases at J, with 11 bases between. CDR3 protein: CASSPRGDTEAFF. In DNA form, the CDR3 reads TGCGCCAGCAGCCCGAGGGGGGACACTGAAGCTTTCTTT.

The chain joins TRBV6-4 to TRBJ2-3; D is perhaps TRBD2 (5 bases). The CDR3 is 14 residues long. Germline CDR1 and CDR2: MRHNA and SNTAGT. V lost 3 bases and J 0 bases, leaving 7 bases between the germline ends. The CDR3 is CASSERVSTDTQYF. For the CDR3, the DNA is TGTGCCAGCAGTGAGAGGGTTAGCACAGATACGCAGTATTTT.

This sequence joins TRBV7-9 and TRBJ2-5; weak D call: TRBD2 (6 bases). Looked up from germline, CDR1 is SEHNR and CDR2 is FQNEAQ (reference sequence). V lost 5 bases, J lost 5 bases, and 6 bases lay in between. The CDR3 has 11 residues. In nucleotides, the CDR3 is TGTGCCAGCAGCGGGGGGGAGACCCAGTACTTC. Its translation is CASSGGETQYF.

This chain joins TRBV6-1 and TRBJ2-3; no reliable D call. Germline V lookup: CDR1 MNHNS, CDR2 SASEGT. The V end was cut by 4 bases, the J end by 0 bases, with 11 bases between. CDR3 length: 15 amino acids. CDR3 in DNA: TGTGCCAGCAGTGTGACGGTTACTAGCACAGATACGCAGTATTTT. It yields the protein CASSVTVTSTDTQYF.

The chain carries TRBV27 and TRBJ1-5; D uncertain. CDR3 size: 16 residues. Trimming cost V 2 bases and J 0 bases, with 11 bases left between them. Germline loops: CDR1 MNHEY, CDR2 SMNVEV (reference sequence). As DNA, the CDR3 is TGTGCCAGCAGTTTAACGGGAGCAGATAGCAATCAGCCCCAGCATTTT. It encodes CASSLTGADSNQPQHF.

The chain employs TRBV27 and TRBJ2-1; tentative D call: TRBD2 (6 bases). In germline, CDR1 is MNHEY, CDR2 SMNVEV (reference sequence). V lost 8 bases to trimming and J lost 7 bases, with 21 bases between them. The CDR3 spans 15 residues. CDR3 bases: TGTGCCAGCGAACGGGGGAGCTCCGGGTCGAATGAGCAGTTCTTC. It yields the protein CASERGSSGSNEQFF.

This clone was detected once. The chain has TRBV6-5 and TRBJ1-1; D gene ambiguous. CDR3 length equals 13 residues. Trimming shortened V by 2 bases and J by 8 bases, and 12 bases separated the two germline ends. Germline V gene lookup returns CDR1 MNHEY and CDR2 SVGAGI. This chain's CDR3 is CASSYRTLGEAFF. CDR3 sequence (DNA): TGTGCCAGCAGTTACCGGACCCTCGGGGAAGCTTTCTTT.

The chain couples TRBV15 to TRBJ2-3, with 9 bases identical to TRBD2. The CDR3 has 16 amino acids. Trimming took 6 bases from V and 4 from J; bases not matched to a gene: 11. Germline CDR1 reads LNHNV; CDR2 reads YYDKDF (reference sequence). CDR3 nucleotides: TGTGCCACCAGACGTGGGAGGGGACTAGCCCCAGATACGCAGTATTTT. Amino acids: CATRRGRGLAPDTQYF.

This chain connects TRBV5-6 to TRBJ2-1, with 8 bases aligning to TRBD2. Trimming at V came to 3 bases and at J to 4 bases, leaving 9 bases not matched to a gene. The V gene's germline CDR1 is SGHDT and CDR2 YYEEEE. The CDR3 is made up of 16 amino acids. The CDR3 is CASSYRGTRTYNEQFF. The CDR3 DNA reads as TGTGCCAGCAGCTACCGCGGGACTAGGACTTACAATGAGCAGTTCTTC.